The 5 T cell receptor beta chains reported below all come from one sample, sequenced in a study of T cell changes during pregnancy in multiple sclerosis. Repertoires were generated with immunoSEQ multiplex PCR, while TCRdb's copy carries only in-frame clones and drops some. The table includes under 150,000 clones, about 95% detected once. The starting material was peripheral blood, obtained after pregnancy. These receptors came from a female donor with multiple sclerosis, enrolled in a pregnancy study.

The rearrangement links TRBV19 to TRBJ2-1; 12 positions agree with TRBD2. The CDR3 spans 15 residues. The germline V gene has CDR1 LNHDA and CDR2 SQIVND (reference sequence). Trimming at V came to 4 bases and at J to 3 bases, leaving 1 base not matched to a gene. In nucleotides, the CDR3 is TGTGCCAGTAGTAAGGGACTAGCGGGCTACAATGAGCAGTTCTTC. Its protein is CASSKGLAGYNEQFF.

The gene calls are TRBV5-4 and TRBJ2-3; 11 bases map to TRBD2. CDR1 and CDR2 from the germline V gene are SGHNT and YYREEE (reference sequence). CDR3 length equals 15 residues. Trimming at V came to 4 bases and at J to 4 bases, leaving 5 bases not matched to a gene. CDR3 nucleotides: TGTGCCAGCAGCCCCGGGACTAGCGGTTCAGATACGCAGTATTTT. As protein: CASSPGTSGSDTQYF.

This clone was picked up one time. This sequence joins TRBV28 and TRBJ1-5; 9 nucleotides agree with TRBD1. This CDR3 contains 16 residues. V was clipped by 7 bases and J by 3 bases; unmatched bases: 10. The germline gives CDR1 MDHEN, CDR2 SYDVKM. CDR3 residues: CASIGTGKFYNQPQHF. In DNA, the CDR3 is TGTGCCAGCATTGGGACAGGGAAGTTTTACAATCAGCCCCAGCATTTT.

The chain links TRBV29-1 to TRBJ2-1, with 15 bases matching TRBD2. J gave up 3 bases and V 8 bases, and 5 bases lay outside the gene matches. CDR1 is SQVTM and CDR2 is ANQGSEA in the germline V gene. CDR3 size: 15 residues. The DNA of the CDR3 is TGCAGCTTTGGGGGACTAGCGGGAGGCTACAATGAGCAGTTCTTC. It specifies CSFGGLAGGYNEQFF.

The genes are TRBV7-9 and TRBJ2-3, with D possibly matching TRBD2 (5 bases). This CDR3 has 16 amino acids. From germline, CDR1 is SEHNR and CDR2 FQNEAQ (reference sequence). Trimming cost V 5 bases and J 0 bases, with 15 bases left between them. The DNA of the CDR3 is TGTGCCAGCAGCCCCAGTCGAGGGAGAAGCACAGATACGCAGTATTTT. It codes for CASSPSRGRSTDTQYF.